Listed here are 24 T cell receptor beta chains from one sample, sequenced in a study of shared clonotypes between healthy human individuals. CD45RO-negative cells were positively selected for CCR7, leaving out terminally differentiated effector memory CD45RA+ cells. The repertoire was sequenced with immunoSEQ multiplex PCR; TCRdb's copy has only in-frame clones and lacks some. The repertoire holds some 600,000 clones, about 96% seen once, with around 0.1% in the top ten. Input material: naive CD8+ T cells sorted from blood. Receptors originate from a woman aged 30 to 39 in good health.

The CDR3 region is CASSVSRFLDEQFF. The CDR3 DNA reads TGTGCCAGCAGCGTTAGTAGGTTTCTTGATGAGCAGTTCTTC. The chain is built from TRBV9 and TRBJ2-1; no definite D call. The CDR3 spans 14 residues. V lost 2 bases to trimming and J lost 8 bases, with 14 bases between them. Germline CDR1 SGDLS, CDR2 YYNGEE.

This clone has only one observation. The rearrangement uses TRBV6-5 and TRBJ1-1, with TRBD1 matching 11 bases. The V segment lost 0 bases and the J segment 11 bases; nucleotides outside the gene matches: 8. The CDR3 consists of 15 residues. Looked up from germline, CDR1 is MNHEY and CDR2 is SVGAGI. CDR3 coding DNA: TGTGCCAGCAGTTACTCGTCCGGACAGGGGGCCGTGGCTTTCTTT. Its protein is CASSYSSGQGAVAFF.

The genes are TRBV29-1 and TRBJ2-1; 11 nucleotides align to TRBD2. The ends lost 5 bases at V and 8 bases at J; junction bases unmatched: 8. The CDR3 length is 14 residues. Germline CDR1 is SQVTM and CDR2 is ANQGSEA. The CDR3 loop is CSVHYSGRVDEQFF. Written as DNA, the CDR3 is TGCAGCGTTCATTATAGCGGGAGGGTTGATGAGCAGTTCTTC.

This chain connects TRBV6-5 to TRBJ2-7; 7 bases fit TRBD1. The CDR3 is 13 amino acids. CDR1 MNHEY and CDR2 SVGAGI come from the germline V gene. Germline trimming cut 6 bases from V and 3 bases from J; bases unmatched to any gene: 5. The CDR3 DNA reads TGTGCCAGCAGGCCTCGGACAGGCTACGAGCAGTACTTC. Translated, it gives CASRPRTGYEQYF.

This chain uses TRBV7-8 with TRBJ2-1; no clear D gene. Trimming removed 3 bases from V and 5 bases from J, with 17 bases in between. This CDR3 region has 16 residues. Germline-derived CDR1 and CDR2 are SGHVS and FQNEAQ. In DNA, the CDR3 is TGTGCCAGCAGCTTGCCCATGAGAAGCTGGAACAATGAGCAGTTCTTC. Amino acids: CASSLPMRSWNNEQFF.

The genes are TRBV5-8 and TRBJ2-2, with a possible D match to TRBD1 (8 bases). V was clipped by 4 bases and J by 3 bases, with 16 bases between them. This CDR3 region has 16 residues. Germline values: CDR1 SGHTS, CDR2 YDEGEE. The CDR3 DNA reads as TGTGCCAGCAGCGAGTGGACAGGGAGGGACACCGGGGAGCTGTTTTTT. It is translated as CASSEWTGRDTGELFF. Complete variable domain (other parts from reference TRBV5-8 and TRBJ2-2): EAGVTQSPTHLIKTRGQQATLRCSPISGHTSVYWYQQALGLGLQFLLWYDEGEERNRGNFPPRFSGRQFPNYSSELNVNALELEDSALYLCASSEWTGRDTGELFFGEGSRLTVL.

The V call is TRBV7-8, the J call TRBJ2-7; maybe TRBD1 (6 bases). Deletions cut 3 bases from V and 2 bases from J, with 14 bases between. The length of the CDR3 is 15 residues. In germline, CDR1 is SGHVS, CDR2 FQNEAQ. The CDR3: CASSFYRTAPYEQYF. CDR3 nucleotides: TGTGCCAGCAGCTTCTACCGGACAGCTCCCTACGAGCAGTACTTC.

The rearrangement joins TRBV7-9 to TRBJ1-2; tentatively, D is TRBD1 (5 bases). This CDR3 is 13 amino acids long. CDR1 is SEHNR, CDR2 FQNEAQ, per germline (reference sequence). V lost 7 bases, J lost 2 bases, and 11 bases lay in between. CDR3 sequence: CASTPGGNYGYTF. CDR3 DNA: TGTGCCAGCACCCCGGGGGGGAACTATGGCTACACCTTC.

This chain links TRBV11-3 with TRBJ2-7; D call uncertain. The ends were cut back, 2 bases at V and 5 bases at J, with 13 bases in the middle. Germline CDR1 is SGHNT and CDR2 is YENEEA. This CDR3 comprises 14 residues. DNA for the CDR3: TGTGCCAGCAGCTTATACCCAGAGAACCACGAGCAGTACTTC. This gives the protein CASSLYPENHEQYF.

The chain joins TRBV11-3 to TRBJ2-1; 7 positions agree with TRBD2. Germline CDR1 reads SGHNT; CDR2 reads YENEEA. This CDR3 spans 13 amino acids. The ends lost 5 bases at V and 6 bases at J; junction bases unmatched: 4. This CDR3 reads CASSMGLRNEQFF. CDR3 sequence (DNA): TGTGCCAGCAGCATGGGACTACGCAATGAGCAGTTCTTC.

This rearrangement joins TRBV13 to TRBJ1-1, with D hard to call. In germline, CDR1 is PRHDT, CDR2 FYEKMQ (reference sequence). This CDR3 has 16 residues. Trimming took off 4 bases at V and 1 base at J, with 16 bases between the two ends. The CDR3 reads CASSSKEKERNTEAFF. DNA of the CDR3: TGTGCCAGCAGCTCCAAGGAGAAGGAGAGGAACACTGAAGCTTTCTTT.

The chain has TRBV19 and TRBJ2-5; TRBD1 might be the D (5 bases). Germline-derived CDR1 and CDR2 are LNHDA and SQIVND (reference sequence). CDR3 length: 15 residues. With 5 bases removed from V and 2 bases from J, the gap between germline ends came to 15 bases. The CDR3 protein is CASSPRVGDQETQYF. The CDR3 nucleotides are TGTGCCAGTAGTCCCAGGGTAGGTGATCAAGAGACCCAGTACTTC.

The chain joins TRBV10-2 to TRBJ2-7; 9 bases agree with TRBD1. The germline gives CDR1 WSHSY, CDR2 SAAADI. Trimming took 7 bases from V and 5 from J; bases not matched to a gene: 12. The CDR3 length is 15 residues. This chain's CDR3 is CASNTLTGGFNEQYF. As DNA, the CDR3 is TGCGCCAGCAACACCCTAACAGGGGGCTTCAACGAGCAGTACTTC.

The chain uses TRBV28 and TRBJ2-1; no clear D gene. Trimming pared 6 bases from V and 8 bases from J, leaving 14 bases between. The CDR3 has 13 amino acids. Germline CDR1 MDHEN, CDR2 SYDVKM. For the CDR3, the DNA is TGTGCCAGCAGCCGCCACATTCGGGATGAGCAGTTCTTC. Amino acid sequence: CASSRHIRDEQFF.

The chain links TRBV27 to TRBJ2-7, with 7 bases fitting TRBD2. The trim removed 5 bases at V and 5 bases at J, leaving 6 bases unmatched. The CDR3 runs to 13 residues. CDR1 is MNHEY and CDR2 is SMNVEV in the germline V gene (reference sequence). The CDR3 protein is CASSPPGGDEQYF. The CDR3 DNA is TGTGCCAGCAGTCCCCCGGGAGGTGACGAGCAGTACTTC.

CDR3 amino acids: CASSGPRDRGTYEQYF. The CDR3 bases are TGTGCCAGCAGCGGACCCCGGGACAGGGGGACCTACGAGCAGTACTTC. This chain connects TRBV9 to TRBJ2-7; TRBD1 aligns across 11 bases. Germline V lookup: CDR1 SGDLS, CDR2 YYNGEE. J gave up 2 bases and V 3 bases, and 7 bases lay outside the gene matches. This CDR3 has 16 residues. The whole variable domain, remainder taken from reference TRBV9 and TRBJ2-7, is DSGVTQTPKHLITATGQRVTLRCSPRSGDLSVYWYQQSLDQGLQFLIQYYNGEERAKGNILERFSAQQFPDLHSELNLSSLELGDSALYFCASSGPRDRGTYEQYFGPGTRLTVT.

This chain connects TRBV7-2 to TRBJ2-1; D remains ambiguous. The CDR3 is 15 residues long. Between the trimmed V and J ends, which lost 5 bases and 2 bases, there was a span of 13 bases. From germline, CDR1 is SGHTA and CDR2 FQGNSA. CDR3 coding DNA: TGTGCCAGCAGCAATGCTAGAAGTACCTACAATGAGCAGTTCTTC. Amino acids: CASSNARSTYNEQFF.

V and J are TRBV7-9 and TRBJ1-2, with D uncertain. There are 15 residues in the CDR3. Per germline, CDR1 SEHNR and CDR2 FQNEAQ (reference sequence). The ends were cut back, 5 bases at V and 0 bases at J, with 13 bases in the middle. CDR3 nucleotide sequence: TGTGCCAGCAGCGGCGGTGCTAGGGCTAACTATGGCTACACCTTC. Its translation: CASSGGARANYGYTF.

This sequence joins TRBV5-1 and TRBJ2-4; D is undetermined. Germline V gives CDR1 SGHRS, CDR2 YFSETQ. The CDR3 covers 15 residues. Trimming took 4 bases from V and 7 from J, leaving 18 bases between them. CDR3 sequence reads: CASSSSPRPGNIQYF. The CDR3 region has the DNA TGCGCCAGCAGCAGCAGTCCGCGACCGGGCAACATTCAGTACTTC.

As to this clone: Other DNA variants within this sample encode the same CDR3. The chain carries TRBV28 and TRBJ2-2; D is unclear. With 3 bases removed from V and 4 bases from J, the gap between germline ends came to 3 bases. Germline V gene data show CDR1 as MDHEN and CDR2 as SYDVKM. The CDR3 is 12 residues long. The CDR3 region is CASSFPTGELFF. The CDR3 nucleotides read TGTGCCAGCAGTTTTCCCACCGGGGAGCTGTTTTTT.

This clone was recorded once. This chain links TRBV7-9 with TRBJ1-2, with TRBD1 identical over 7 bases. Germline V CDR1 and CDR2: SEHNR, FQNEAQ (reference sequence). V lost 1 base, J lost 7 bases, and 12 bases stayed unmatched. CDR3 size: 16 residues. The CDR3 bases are TGTGCCAGCAGCTTAGATATACGAGACAGGGCTTCTGGCTACACCTTC. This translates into CASSLDIRDRASGYTF. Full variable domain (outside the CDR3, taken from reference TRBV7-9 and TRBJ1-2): DTGVSQNPRHKITKRGQNVTFRCDPISEHNRLYWYRQTLGQGPEFLTYFQNEAQLEKSRLLSDRFSAERPKGSFSTLEIQRTEQGDSAMYLCASSLDIRDRASGYTFGSGTRLTVV.

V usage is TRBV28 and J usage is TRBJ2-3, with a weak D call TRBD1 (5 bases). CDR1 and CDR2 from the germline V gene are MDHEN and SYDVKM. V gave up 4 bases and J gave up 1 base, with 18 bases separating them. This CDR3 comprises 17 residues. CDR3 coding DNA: TGTGCCAGCAGTTCGCGGCAGACTGGGGCTGGCACAGATACGCAGTATTTT. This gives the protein CASSSRQTGAGTDTQYF.

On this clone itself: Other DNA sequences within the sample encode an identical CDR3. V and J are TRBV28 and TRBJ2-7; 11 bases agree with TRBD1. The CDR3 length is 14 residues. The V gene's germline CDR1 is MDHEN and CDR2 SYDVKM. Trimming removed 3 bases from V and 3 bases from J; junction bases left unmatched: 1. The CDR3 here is CASSFGTGGYEQYF. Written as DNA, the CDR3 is TGTGCCAGCAGTTTCGGGACAGGGGGCTACGAGCAGTACTTC.

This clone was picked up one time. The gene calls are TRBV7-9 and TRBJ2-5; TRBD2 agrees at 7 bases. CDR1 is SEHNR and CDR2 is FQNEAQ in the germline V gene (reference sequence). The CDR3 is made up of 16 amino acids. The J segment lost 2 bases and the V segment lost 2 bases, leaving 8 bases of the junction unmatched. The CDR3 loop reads CASSLSSSGSQETQYF. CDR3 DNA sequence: TGTGCCAGCAGCTTATCGTCTAGCGGATCTCAAGAGACCCAGTACTTC.